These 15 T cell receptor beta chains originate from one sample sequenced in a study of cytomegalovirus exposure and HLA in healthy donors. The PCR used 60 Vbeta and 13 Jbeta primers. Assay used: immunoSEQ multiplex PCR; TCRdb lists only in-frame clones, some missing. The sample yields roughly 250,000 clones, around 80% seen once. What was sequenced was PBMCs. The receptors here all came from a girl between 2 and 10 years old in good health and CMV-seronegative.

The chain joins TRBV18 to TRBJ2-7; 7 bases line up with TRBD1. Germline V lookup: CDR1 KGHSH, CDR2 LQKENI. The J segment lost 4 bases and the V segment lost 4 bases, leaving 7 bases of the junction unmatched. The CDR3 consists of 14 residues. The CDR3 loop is CASSQGASTYEQYF. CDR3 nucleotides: TGTGCCAGCTCACAGGGGGCGTCGACGTACGAGCAGTACTTC. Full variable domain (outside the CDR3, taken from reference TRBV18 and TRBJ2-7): NAGVMQNPRHLVRRRGQEARLRCSPMKGHSHVYWYRQLPEEGLKFMVYLQKENIIDESGMPKERFSAEFPKEGPSILRIQQVVRGDSAAYFCASSQGASTYEQYFGPGTRLTVT.

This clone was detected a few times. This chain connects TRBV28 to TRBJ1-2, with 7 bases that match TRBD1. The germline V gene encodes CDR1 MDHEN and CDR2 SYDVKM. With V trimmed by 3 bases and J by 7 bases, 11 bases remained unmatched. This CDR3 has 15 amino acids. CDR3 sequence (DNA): TGTGCCAGCAGTTTGCAAGGGTACAGGGGCGGTGGCTACACCTTC. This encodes CASSLQGYRGGGYTF.

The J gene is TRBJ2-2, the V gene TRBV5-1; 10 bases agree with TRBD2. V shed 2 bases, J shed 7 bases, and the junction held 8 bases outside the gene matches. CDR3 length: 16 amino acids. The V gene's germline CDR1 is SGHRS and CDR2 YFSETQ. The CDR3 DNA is TGCGCCAGCAGCTTAGCGGGAGGGCCGTCAGGCGGGGAGCTGTTTTTT. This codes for CASSLAGGPSGGELFF.

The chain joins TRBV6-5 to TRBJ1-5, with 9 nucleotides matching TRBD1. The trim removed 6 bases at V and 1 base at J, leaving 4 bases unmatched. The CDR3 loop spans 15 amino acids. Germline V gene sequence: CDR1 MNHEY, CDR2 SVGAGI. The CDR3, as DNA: TGTGCCAGCAGACGCGGACAGGGGAGCAATCAGCCCCAGCATTTT. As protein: CASRRGQGSNQPQHF.

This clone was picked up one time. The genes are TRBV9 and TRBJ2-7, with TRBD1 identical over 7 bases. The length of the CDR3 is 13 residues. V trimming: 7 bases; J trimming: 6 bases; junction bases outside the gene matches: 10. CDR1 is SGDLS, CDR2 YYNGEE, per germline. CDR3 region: CASSPRNRGEQYF. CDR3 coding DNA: TGTGCCAGCTCTCCGCGGAACAGGGGCGAGCAGTACTTC.

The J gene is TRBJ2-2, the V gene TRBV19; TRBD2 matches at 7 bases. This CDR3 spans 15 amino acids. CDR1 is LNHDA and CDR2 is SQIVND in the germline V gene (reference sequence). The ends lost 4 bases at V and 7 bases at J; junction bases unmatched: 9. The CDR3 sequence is CASSKGGTNGGELFF. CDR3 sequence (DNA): TGTGCCAGTAGTAAGGGTGGGACTAACGGCGGGGAGCTGTTTTTT.

Here the CDR3 reads CASSAGTLIGNTEAFF. For the CDR3, the DNA is TGTGCCAGCAGCGCCGGGACATTAATTGGGAACACTGAAGCTTTCTTT. V usage is TRBV9 and J usage is TRBJ1-1; D perhaps matches TRBD1 (6 bases). Germline V gene sequence: CDR1 SGDLS, CDR2 YYNGEE. V was cut by 3 bases and J by 1 base, with 16 bases left in between. CDR3 length: 16 amino acids.

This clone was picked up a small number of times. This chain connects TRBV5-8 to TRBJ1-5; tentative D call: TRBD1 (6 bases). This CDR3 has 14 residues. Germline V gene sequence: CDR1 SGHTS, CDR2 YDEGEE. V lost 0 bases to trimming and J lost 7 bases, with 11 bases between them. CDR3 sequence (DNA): TGTGCCAGCAGCTTGGGGCGCAGGGGCCAGCCCCAGCATTTT. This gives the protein CASSLGRRGQPQHF.

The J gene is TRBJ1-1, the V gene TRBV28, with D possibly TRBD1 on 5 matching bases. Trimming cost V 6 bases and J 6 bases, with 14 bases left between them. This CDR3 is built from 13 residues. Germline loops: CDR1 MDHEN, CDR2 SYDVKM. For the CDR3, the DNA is TGTGCCAGCAGCTTCAGGGTAGGCGCTGAAGCTTTCTTT. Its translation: CASSFRVGAEAFF.

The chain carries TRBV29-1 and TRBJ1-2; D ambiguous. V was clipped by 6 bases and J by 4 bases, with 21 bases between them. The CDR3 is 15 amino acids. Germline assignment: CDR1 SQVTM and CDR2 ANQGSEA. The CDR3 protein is CSVLTGGYRSYGYTF. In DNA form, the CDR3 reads TGCAGCGTCCTCACGGGCGGGTACCGTAGCTATGGCTACACCTTC.

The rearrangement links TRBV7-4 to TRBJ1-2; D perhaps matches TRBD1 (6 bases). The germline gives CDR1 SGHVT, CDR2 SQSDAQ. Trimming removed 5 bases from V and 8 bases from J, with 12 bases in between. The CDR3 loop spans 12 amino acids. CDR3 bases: TGTGCCAGCAGCGACAGGTCTGGGGGCTACACCTTC. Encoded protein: CASSDRSGGYTF.

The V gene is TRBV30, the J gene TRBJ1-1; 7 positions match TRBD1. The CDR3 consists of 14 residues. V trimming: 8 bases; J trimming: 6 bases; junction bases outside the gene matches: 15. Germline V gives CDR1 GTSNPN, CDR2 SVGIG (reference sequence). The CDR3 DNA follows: TGTGCCCTCCGGACGGGGGACAGAAGGTCTGAAGCTTTCTTT. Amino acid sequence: CALRTGDRRSEAFF.

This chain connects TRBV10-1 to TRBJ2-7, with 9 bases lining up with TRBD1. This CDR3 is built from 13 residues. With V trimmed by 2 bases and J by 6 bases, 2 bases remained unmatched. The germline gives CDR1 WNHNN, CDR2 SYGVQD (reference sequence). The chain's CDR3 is CASSEGTGLEQYF. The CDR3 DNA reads TGCGCCAGCAGTGAGGGGACAGGGCTCGAGCAGTACTTC.

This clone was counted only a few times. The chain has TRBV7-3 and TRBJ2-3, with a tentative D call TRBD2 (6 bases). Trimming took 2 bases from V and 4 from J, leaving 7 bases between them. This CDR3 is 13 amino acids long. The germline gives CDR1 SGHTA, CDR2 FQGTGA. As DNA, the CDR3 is TGTGCCAGCAGCTTAGGGACTTCAGATACGCAGTATTTT. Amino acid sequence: CASSLGTSDTQYF.

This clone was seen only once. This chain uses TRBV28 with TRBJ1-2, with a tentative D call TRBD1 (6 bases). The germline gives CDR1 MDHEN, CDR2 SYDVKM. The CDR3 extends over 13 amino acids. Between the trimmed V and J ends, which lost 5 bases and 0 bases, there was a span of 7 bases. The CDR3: CASSGTPNYGYTF. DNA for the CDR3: TGTGCCAGCAGTGGGACACCTAACTATGGCTACACCTTC.